These 25 T cell receptor beta chains were all obtained from the same sample, sequenced in a study of T-cell reconstitution after alpha-beta-depleted transplantation in children. As it was prepared, the TCRbeta library received unique molecular identifiers. TCRdb ran MiXCR on the PCR reads and lists one entry per CDR3 protein. The sample includes approximately 240,000 distinct CDR3 sequences, 9.7% of them seen just once. Sequences were derived from PBMCs from the stem cell graft donor, sampled from the stem cell graft. These receptors all stem from a human donor who donated a stem cell graft to a child with SCID.

This clonotype has a count of ten or more. This chain links TRBV12-3 or TRBV12-4 with TRBJ2-6; D is undetermined. Trimming shortened V by 7 bases and J by 4 bases, and 8 bases separated the two germline ends. CDR3 length: 13 amino acids. The CDR3, as DNA: TGTGCCAGCATGCGTTCCGGGGCCAACGTCCTGACTTTC. Translated, it gives CASMRSGANVLTF.

This clonotype has at least ten counts. This sequence joins TRBV12-3 or TRBV12-4 and TRBJ1-5; D is ambiguous. CDR3 size: 14 residues. V lost 5 bases and J lost 0, with 8 bases in between. The CDR3 nucleotides read TGTGCCAGCAGTCCTTGGGATAGCAATCAGCCCCAGCATTTT. It encodes CASSPWDSNQPQHF.

This clonotype was found many times. The V and J genes are TRBV5-1 and TRBJ2-3; D tentatively fits TRBD1 or TRBD2 (6 bases each). V shed 1 base and J shed 2 bases, with 11 bases lying between them. The length of the CDR3 is 15 residues. Germline V gene data show CDR1 as SGHRS and CDR2 as YFSETQ. CDR3 residues: CASSLLGGYTDTQYF. The CDR3 DNA reads as TGCGCCAGCAGCTTGCTAGGGGGGTACACAGATACGCAGTATTTT.

This clonotype was observed a handful of times. The chain employs TRBV5-1 and TRBJ2-7; D may be TRBD1 (8 bases). The CDR3 consists of 22 residues. The germline gives CDR1 SGHRS, CDR2 YFSETQ. V lost 3 bases and J lost 3, with 37 bases in between. The CDR3 DNA is TGCGCCAGCAGCTCTCGGGCCTCCCCAAATCCGGGACAGGTTACGGGGGGCTACGAGCAGTACTTC. This encodes CASSSRASPNPGQVTGGYEQYF.

The table lists this clonotype with many counts. The chain joins TRBV10-3 to TRBJ2-5, with a possible D match to TRBD2 (5 bases). This CDR3 has 13 amino acids. CDR1 and CDR2 from the germline V gene are ENHRY and SYGVKD. The V gene lost 7 bases and the J gene lost 0 bases, with 9 bases spanning the gap. The DNA for the CDR3 is TGTGCCATCAAAGGGAGTTACCAAGAGACCCAGTACTTC. Its protein is CAIKGSYQETQYF.

In its sample, this clonotype was seen many times. The gene calls are TRBV20-1 and TRBJ1-3; 9 bases fit TRBD1. Germline CDR1 DFQATT, CDR2 SNEGSKA (reference sequence). This CDR3 contains 14 residues. V was pared by 4 bases and J by 4 bases, with 5 bases of the junction left unmatched. This CDR3 is CSAKQGAYGNTIYF. The CDR3 bases are TGCAGTGCTAAACAGGGGGCTTACGGAAACACCATATATTTT.

This clonotype was seen at least ten times. CDR3 region: CAISVAGRAGNTIYF. DNA of the CDR3: TGTGCCATCAGTGTGGCAGGGCGAGCTGGAAACACCATATATTTT. The chain joins TRBV10-3 to TRBJ1-3, with TRBD1 as a possible D gene (5 bases). The ends were cut back, 4 bases at V and 2 bases at J, with 12 bases in the middle. The germline V gene has CDR1 ENHRY and CDR2 SYGVKD. CDR3 length: 15 residues.

This clonotype was observed many times. The chain combines TRBV20-1 with TRBJ2-2, with D possibly being TRBD1 (6 bases). The V end lost 2 bases, the J end lost 6 bases, and 16 bases lay between the germline ends. Germline loops: CDR1 DFQATT, CDR2 SNEGSKA (reference sequence). CDR3 length: 15 amino acids. The CDR3: CSARNRELGAGELFF. CDR3 in DNA: TGCAGTGCTAGAAACAGGGAATTAGGGGCCGGGGAGCTGTTTTTT.

This clonotype was detected ten times or more. V usage is TRBV9 and J usage is TRBJ2-7; TRBD2 is a possible D gene (7 bases). The germline V gene encodes CDR1 SGDLS and CDR2 YYNGEE. V was cut by 4 bases and J by 3 bases, with 17 bases left in between. The CDR3 is made up of 15 amino acids. Here the CDR3 DNA reads TGTGCCAGCAGCAGTGCTATGGGAGGGGGCTACGAGCAGTACTTC. This sequence encodes CASSSAMGGGYEQYF.

This sequence joins TRBV7-9 and TRBJ1-3; D is unresolved. V lost 1 base to trimming and J lost 0 bases, with 4 bases between them. The germline CDR1 and CDR2 sequences are SEHNR and FQNEAQ (reference sequence). This CDR3 spans 14 amino acids. CDR3 DNA: TGTGCCAGCAGCTTAGGACACTCTGGAAACACCATATATTTT. It yields the protein CASSLGHSGNTIYF.

This clonotype was observed many times. The chain joins TRBV5-1 to TRBJ2-5; the match to TRBD1 covers 9 bases. Germline CDR1 is SGHRS and CDR2 is YFSETQ. V shed 4 bases, J shed 4 bases, and the junction held 8 bases outside the gene matches. This CDR3 is 15 amino acids long. CDR3 sequence (DNA): TGCGCCAGCAGCCTACAGGGGGCCGTAGGAGAGACCCAGTACTTC. It is translated as CASSLQGAVGETQYF.

This clonotype has a count of ten or more. The chain carries TRBV10-3 and TRBJ2-5, with D perhaps matching TRBD1 (5 bases). V gave up 2 bases and J gave up 1 base, with 5 bases separating them. The CDR3 is 13 amino acids. Germline V gene sequence: CDR1 ENHRY, CDR2 SYGVKD. CDR3 in amino acids: CAISERGQETQYF. CDR3 bases: TGTGCCATCAGTGAGAGGGGCCAAGAGACCCAGTACTTC.

There are a few counts of this clonotype. The rearrangement links TRBV20-1 to TRBJ2-6, with D unclear. Germline assignment: CDR1 DFQATT and CDR2 SNEGSKA (reference sequence). V was clipped by 1 base and J by 1 base, with 5 bases between them. The CDR3 length is 14 residues. The CDR3 reads CSARGGSGANVLTF. CDR3 in DNA: TGCAGTGCTAGAGGGGGTTCTGGGGCCAACGTCCTGACTTTC.

At least ten counts were recorded for this clonotype. V gene TRBV5-1 combines with J gene TRBJ1-4; TRBD1 aligns across 9 bases. This CDR3 comprises 15 residues. Looked up from germline, CDR1 is SGHRS and CDR2 is YFSETQ. Germline trimming cut 0 bases from V and 8 bases from J; bases unmatched to any gene: 5. In nucleotides, the CDR3 is TGCGCCAGCAGCTTGGAGAGGACAGGGGTAGAAAAACTGTTTTTT. It translates to CASSLERTGVEKLFF.

This clonotype was counted at least ten times. The chain employs TRBV20-1 and TRBJ2-1, with TRBD1 matching over 7 bases. V lost 6 bases, J lost 6 bases, and 14 bases stayed unmatched. Per germline, CDR1 DFQATT and CDR2 SNEGSKA (reference sequence). The CDR3 covers 15 residues. DNA of the CDR3: TGCAGTGCCCCGGACAGGTCTTGGGGCCTCAATGAGCAGTTCTTC. Encoded protein: CSAPDRSWGLNEQFF.

This clonotype was seen at least ten times. The V gene is TRBV28, the J gene TRBJ2-7, with 8 bases lining up with TRBD1. The CDR3 is made up of 14 amino acids. The germline V gene encodes CDR1 MDHEN and CDR2 SYDVKM. V lost 5 bases and J lost 5; bases outside the gene matches: 8. The CDR3 region is CASSTSRGLNEQYF. In nucleotides, the CDR3 is TGTGCCAGCAGTACCTCCAGGGGGCTGAACGAGCAGTACTTC.

This clonotype has at least ten counts. The rearrangement uses TRBV4-2 and TRBJ2-5; maybe TRBD1 (6 bases). CDR1 is LGHNA and CDR2 is YNFKEQ in the germline V gene. The length of the CDR3 is 15 residues. The ends were cut back, 0 bases at V and 4 bases at J, with 12 bases in the middle. The CDR3 reads CASSQDPGVLETQYF. Here the CDR3 DNA reads TGTGCCAGCAGCCAAGATCCAGGGGTGTTAGAGACCCAGTACTTC.

This clonotype appeared many times. The rearrangement joins TRBV12-3 or TRBV12-4 to TRBJ1-2; 7 bases line up with TRBD1. This CDR3 spans 15 amino acids. The ends lost 6 bases at V and 2 bases at J; junction bases unmatched: 9. In DNA, the CDR3 is TGTGCCAGCAGCTTACCGGGACAGTTAAACTATGGCTACACCTTC. This translates into CASSLPGQLNYGYTF.

The chain is built from TRBV6-1 and TRBJ1-4; D is possibly TRBD1 (5 bases). Germline V lookup: CDR1 MNHNS, CDR2 SASEGT. The V end was cut by 10 bases, the J end by 8 bases, with 11 bases between. There are 11 residues in the CDR3. CDR3 sequence: CATGQTEKLFF. DNA of the CDR3: TGTGCCACCGGACAAACGGAAAAACTGTTTTTT.

This clonotype was seen ten or more times. The chain is built from TRBV6-6 and TRBJ2-2; tentative D call: TRBD2 (5 bases). There are 13 residues in the CDR3. Trimming removed 6 bases at V and 7 bases at J, with 12 bases between. CDR1 is MNHNY, CDR2 SVGAGI, per germline (reference sequence). CDR3 coding DNA: TGTGCCAGCAGCCCACGGGGTGGCGGGGAGCTGTTTTTT. Its protein is CASSPRGGGELFF.

This clonotype was detected many times. The rearrangement joins TRBV5-1 to TRBJ1-2; the match to TRBD1 covers 7 bases. Looked up from germline, CDR1 is SGHRS and CDR2 is YFSETQ. J lost 8 bases, V lost 2 bases, and 12 bases had no gene match. The CDR3 contains 15 residues. The CDR3 region has the DNA TGCGCCAGCAGCTTAGACCCGACAGGGAATGGAGGCTACACCTTC. As protein: CASSLDPTGNGGYTF.

As regards this clonotype: With a much larger clone just one base away, this may be a read error. The chain links TRBV12-3 or TRBV12-4 to TRBJ2-7, with 7 bases fitting TRBD1. The CDR3 totals 14 residues. The CDR3 sequence is CASQNRGRGYKQYF. CDR3 DNA: TGTGCCAGCCAAAACAGGGGACGGGGCTACAAGCAGTACTTC.

This clonotype was detected many times. The gene calls are TRBV20-1 and TRBJ2-5; D unclear. V lost 5 bases and J 1 base, leaving 11 bases between the germline ends. CDR1 is DFQATT and CDR2 is SNEGSKA in the germline V gene (reference sequence). The CDR3 covers 13 residues. For the CDR3, the DNA is TGCAGTGCTCGACGGGCTTTCCAAGAGACCCAGTACTTC. Protein sequence: CSARRAFQETQYF.

The gene calls are TRBV28 and TRBJ2-7; D possibly corresponds to TRBD2 (6 bases). CDR3 length: 13 amino acids. Germline V gene data show CDR1 as MDHEN and CDR2 as SYDVKM. Trimming removed 6 bases at V and 2 bases at J, with 11 bases between. CDR3 residues: CASRGGETYEQYF. CDR3 coding DNA: TGTGCCAGCAGGGGAGGAGAAACCTACGAGCAGTACTTC.

This clonotype was observed at least ten times. The chain links TRBV27 to TRBJ2-7, with D perhaps being TRBD1 or TRBD2 (6 bases each). The germline gives CDR1 MNHEY, CDR2 SMNVEV (reference sequence). This CDR3 contains 14 residues. The V end lost 5 bases, the J end lost 4 bases, and 15 bases lay between the germline ends. CDR3 in amino acids: CASSPGQTRYEQYF. The CDR3 DNA reads as TGTGCCAGCAGTCCAGGACAGACTAGGTACGAGCAGTACTTC.